This T cell receptor (beta chain) emerged from a study of blood T cells in healthy people across ages (dated by TCRdb to about 2015). Some background on the complete study: In model experiments, template switching captured roughly one uniquely barcoded TCR beta cDNA molecule for every two T cells. Age-related changes in TCR beta repertoire diversity were measured in the study by deep sequencing normalized with unique cDNA molecular identifiers. For two donors (one aged 18 to 30 and one aged 80 or older), the study analyzed two additional independent replicas of 1 million unique cDNA reads from the same blood draw. The donors were divided into four age groups: young (average around 16 years), middle-aged (approximately 42), aged (around 59) and long-lived (roughly 82). Donors of different ages were randomly distributed across sequencing lanes to avoid experimental bias. What the study reported, not specific to this receptor: A strong correlation was found between observed TCR beta diversity and the percentage of naive T cells measured by flow cytometry. Bulk unsorted PBMC profiling prevented conclusive comparison of naive and antigen-experienced compartments. Observed TCR beta diversity per million T cells fell roughly linearly with age, and a significant reduction was already apparent by age around 40. Donor CMV infection status was unknown, potentially confounding age-related changes in expanded clonotypes. Estimates of total diversity from one million sequenced T cells were regarded as lower bounds and underestimates. Compared with the aged group, the long-lived group had more naive CD4+ T cells, fewer expanded clones and increased TCR diversity, a pattern suggesting age selection.

Library creation used 5' RACE. Reads for this sample came from an Illumina HiSeq 2500. A second PCR of about 6 to 12 cycles was run with a J-beta primer mix and a sample-barcoded 5' primer. A unique molecular identifier was introduced onto each TCR beta cDNA molecule by a template-switch 5' adaptor carrying 12 random nucleotides. Each sample yielded at least 3 million CDR3-containing paired-end reads. All of the RNA was converted into first-strand cDNA using the Mint cDNA synthesis kit, with a TRBC-specific oligonucleotide serving as the primer. All cDNA was treated with uracil-DNA glycosylase and then went through a first 18-cycle PCR with the universal primers M1SS and BC2_uni_R. As for how the authors treated the data: Each sample was normalized by randomly selecting 1 million high-quality reads, each carrying a distinct molecular identifier. Instead of being binned into consensus sequences, reads that shared molecular identifiers were thrown out. MiTCR, set to a Q25 quality threshold and the strictest error-elimination algorithm, was used for CDR3 identification, clonotype clustering and error correction. A nonparametric unseen species model with Euler transformation was used to estimate a lower bound on total TCR beta diversity. Clones were called with MiXCR by TCRdb after fastp trimmed the public reads at Q25, and only in-frame beta chains were retained. Rows merge per CDR3 protein into single entries with the most common DNA and genes. V and J calls and clone size were set by TCRdb, not the authors. The table for this sample lists more than 1.4 million distinct CDR3 sequences; approximately 38% of them were counted only once. Of the sample, roughly 7.9% is held by the ten largest clones.

About this clonotype: Its specific antigen is unknown. Per-base quality was not reported, and no clone a single base away is much larger than it.

The junction shows trimming of 3 bases on V and 6 bases on J, plus 12 bases between the germline ends. Looking up the germline V gene yields CDR1 ENHRY and CDR2 SYGVKD. The CDR3, cysteine through phenylalanine, is 14 amino acids long. CDR3 DNA only is kept here, 42 bases in frame from base 1. Donors were a few dozen systemically healthy Caucasian individuals from Russia aged roughly 6 to 100 years. Approximately 9.3 milliliters of peripheral blood were collected from each donor into EDTA-treated Vacutainer tubes. Ficoll-Paque density-gradient centrifugation was used to isolate PBMCs, with at least 6 million per sample. Trizol reagent was used to extract total RNA from the PBMCs, yielding at least 5.5 micrograms per sample. For every donor, flow cytometry on a PBMC aliquot measured the percentage of naive CD45RAhigh/CD27high T cells.

Sequenced sample: blood. This chain is built from TRBV10-3 and TRBJ1-3; a confident D gene designation cannot be given. This clonotype was sampled from a woman aged 18-35 years in good health. The CDR3: CAISDGPRANTIYF. The DNA is TGTGCCATCAGTGATGGACCGCGCGCAAACACCATATATTTT.